This T cell receptor (beta chain) came from a study of cytomegalovirus exposure and HLA in healthy donors. Study observations and caveats: One variant, a missense change in DCLRE1C, was linked in a later analysis to TCR beta V- and J-gene trimming.

For this clone: What it recognizes is unknown.

V lost 5 bases, J lost 0 bases, and 5 bases lay in between. Looked up from germline, CDR1 is SGHVS and CDR2 is FNYEAQ. This CDR3 spans 13 amino acids. In the PCR, 60 Vbeta and 13 Jbeta primers were used. Clones were read by immunoSEQ multiplex PCR, and TCRdb kept only the in-frame ones, dropping some. The repertoire holds 170,000 or so clones, with around four fifths as singletons. This receptor was obtained from a woman younger than 45 in good health and CMV-seropositive. The sample comprised PBMCs. The chain employs TRBV7-6 and TRBJ1-3; D not resolved. The CDR3 DNA sequence: TGTGCCAGCAGCGGGAGCTCTGGAAACACCATATATTTT. This translates into CASSGSSGNTIYF.